What follows are 13 T cell receptor beta chains derived from one specimen sequenced in a study of cytomegalovirus exposure and HLA in healthy donors. 13 Jbeta primers and 60 Vbeta primers were used for the PCR. Sequencing used immunoSEQ multiplex PCR; TCRdb keeps in-frame clones, though not all of them. The sample lists about 130,000 clones; around 70% were seen once. The sequenced material came from PBMCs. Receptor source: a woman in her 40s in good health and CMV-seropositive.

The rearrangement links TRBV5-1 to TRBJ1-1; D unclear. Germline lookup yields CDR1 SGHRS and CDR2 YFSETQ. There are 16 residues in the CDR3. The V gene lost 0 bases and the J gene lost 0 bases, with 12 bases spanning the gap. Here the CDR3 reads CASSLGRVGLNTEAFF. The CDR3 DNA follows: TGCGCCAGCAGCTTGGGGAGGGTGGGGTTGAACACTGAAGCTTTCTTT.

This clone was found a few times. CDR3 nucleotides: TGTGCCAGCAGCTTGGGCGGGGGATCCTACGAGCAGTACTTC. Its protein is CASSLGGGSYEQYF. This chain links TRBV5-6 with TRBJ2-7, with 7 bases lining up with TRBD2. The CDR3 sequence is 14 residues long. CDR1 and CDR2 (germline): SGHDT, YYEEEE. V was clipped by 0 bases and J by 1 base; unmatched bases: 1.

The chain recombines TRBV6-1 with TRBJ2-3; D unresolved. Trimming took 5 bases from V and 4 from J, leaving 13 bases between them. Germline V CDR1 and CDR2: MNHNS, SASEGT. This CDR3 region has 14 residues. CDR3 sequence: CASSKTTPPDTQYF. Here the CDR3 DNA reads TGTGCCAGCAGTAAGACAACCCCACCAGATACGCAGTATTTT.

In its sample, this clone was seen a few times. The rearrangement joins TRBV9 to TRBJ2-1; D is undetermined. The length of the CDR3 is 12 residues. Trimming left V 0 bases short and J 10 bases short, with 8 bases between. CDR1 SGDLS and CDR2 YYNGEE come from the germline V gene. The DNA for the CDR3 is TGTGCCAGCAGCGTAGACCAGCGCGAGCAGTTCTTC. It translates to CASSVDQREQFF.

This clone was found a few times. The rearrangement uses TRBV2 and TRBJ1-2; D may be TRBD1 (5 bases). Per the germline V gene, CDR1 is SNHLY and CDR2 is FYNNEI. Trimming removed 1 base from V and 5 bases from J, with 8 bases in between. The CDR3 runs 13 residues. The CDR3 sequence: CASSEGRQYGYTF. The CDR3 nucleotides read TGTGCCAGCAGTGAAGGCCGACAGTATGGCTACACCTTC.

This chain links TRBV19 with TRBJ1-5; D unresolved. This CDR3 has 13 amino acids. Germline CDR1 LNHDA, CDR2 SQIVND (reference sequence). With 7 bases removed from V and 3 bases from J, the gap between germline ends came to 10 bases. The CDR3, as DNA: TGTGCCAGTACCATGAGGTACAATCAGCCCCAGCATTTT. It encodes CASTMRYNQPQHF.

V and J are TRBV11-1 and TRBJ2-4; 8 nucleotides line up with TRBD1. The CDR3 is made up of 15 amino acids. Germline CDR1 and CDR2: SGHAT and FQDESV (reference sequence). V gave up 5 bases and J gave up 1 base; unmatched junction bases: 4. The chain's CDR3 is CASSPRDRAKNIQYF. Written as DNA, the CDR3 is TGTGCCAGCAGCCCTCGGGACAGGGCCAAAAACATTCAGTACTTC.

The chain couples TRBV11-1 to TRBJ2-1; D gene ambiguous. V was shortened by 3 bases and J by 0 bases, with 15 bases between the two germline ends. CDR3 size: 17 residues. CDR1 is SGHAT and CDR2 is FQDESV in the germline V gene (reference sequence). This CDR3 is CASSFFNTWSSYNEQFF. CDR3 nucleotides: TGTGCCAGCAGCTTTTTTAACACGTGGAGCTCCTACAATGAGCAGTTCTTC.

The CDR3 loop reads CASSDSGIAGRTDTQYF. In DNA, the CDR3 is TGTGCCAGCAGTGACAGCGGGATAGCGGGGCGCACAGATACGCAGTATTTT. The chain couples TRBV2 to TRBJ2-3, with TRBD2 identical over 8 bases. The CDR3 length is 17 residues. V lost 3 bases and J lost 1; bases outside the gene matches: 9. Germline V gene sequence: CDR1 SNHLY, CDR2 FYNNEI.

With respect to this clone: The sample holds other DNA sequences that translate to the same CDR3. The chain has TRBV27 and TRBJ2-7; TRBD1 aligns across 8 bases. The length of the CDR3 is 17 residues. After removal of 6 bases from V and 0 bases from J, the junction contained 13 bases not matched to a gene. Germline CDR1 and CDR2: MNHEY and SMNVEV (reference sequence). Here the CDR3 DNA reads TGTGCCAGCAGCTCCCCTCCTGGCAGGGGGCCCTCCTACGAGCAGTACTTC. It specifies CASSSPPGRGPSYEQYF.

V and J are TRBV7-6 and TRBJ2-2; 15 nucleotides line up with TRBD2. Germline lookup yields CDR1 SGHVS and CDR2 FNYEAQ. The CDR3 totals 18 residues. V lost 4 bases and J lost 4; bases outside the gene matches: 7. The DNA of the CDR3 is TGTGCCAGCAGCTCCGGACTAGCGGGGGGGCTGAGCACCGGGGAGCTGTTTTTT. It codes for CASSSGLAGGLSTGELFF.

The CDR3 DNA reads as TGTGCCAGCAGCTTCACCGGGACAGGGAATGAAAAACTGTTTTTT. Protein product: CASSFTGTGNEKLFF. The chain links TRBV7-9 to TRBJ1-4, with 9 positions matching TRBD1. Trimming removed 3 bases from V and 5 bases from J; junction bases left unmatched: 4. From germline, CDR1 is SEHNR and CDR2 FQNEAQ (reference sequence). The CDR3 has 15 amino acids.

The chain uses TRBV18 and TRBJ1-1; D may be TRBD1 (5 bases). V lost 3 bases and J lost 8, with 16 bases in between. CDR1 and CDR2 (germline): KGHSH, LQKENI. The CDR3 runs 14 residues. The CDR3 DNA is TGTGCCAGCTCACCTCTTTCGGGGGACCAAGAAGCTTTCTTT. It specifies CASSPLSGDQEAFF.